Shown below are 24 T cell receptor beta chains from a single sample sequenced in a study of PD-L1 blockade in urothelial cancer. Time point noted: pretreatment peripheral blood. Using immunoSEQ multiplex PCR, the repertoire was profiled, and TCRdb retains in-frame clones only, with some absent. The sample has tens of thousands of clones; about 83% are singletons. Here the sequenced sample was PBMCs, taken around atezolizumab (anti-PD-L1) treatment. Receptors were obtained from a woman aged 70-85 years with urothelial cancer.

This clone was counted a single time. The chain uses TRBV4-1 and TRBJ2-1, with 11 nucleotides matching TRBD1. The CDR3 is made up of 16 amino acids. CDR1 and CDR2 (germline): MGHRA, YSYEKL. V gave up 2 bases and J gave up 6 bases; unmatched junction bases: 6. The CDR3 reads CASSQPGQGAGNEQFF. The DNA for the CDR3 is TGCGCCAGCAGCCAACCCGGACAGGGGGCGGGCAATGAGCAGTTCTTC.

The chain is built from TRBV6-5 and TRBJ2-2, with D possibly matching TRBD2 (6 bases). Trimming pared 10 bases from V and 3 bases from J, leaving 18 bases between. CDR1 MNHEY and CDR2 SVGAGI come from the germline V gene. The CDR3 is 15 residues long. The CDR3 sequence: CATTPRLEYTGELFF. Written as DNA, the CDR3 is TGTGCCACCACCCCCCGACTAGAGTACACCGGGGAGCTGTTTTTT.

The J gene is TRBJ1-2, the V gene TRBV4-3; perhaps TRBD1 as D (6 bases). The CDR3 consists of 15 residues. CDR1 is LGHNA, CDR2 YSLEER, per germline. Between the trimmed V and J ends, which lost 1 base and 5 bases, there was a span of 14 bases. The CDR3 DNA sequence: TGCGCCAGCAGCCAAGCGGGCGACAGGATTTATGGCTACACCTTC. Translating it yields CASSQAGDRIYGYTF.

The rearrangement links TRBV5-4 to TRBJ2-3; D is possibly TRBD2 (5 bases). Trimming took off 0 bases at V and 5 bases at J, with 19 bases between the two ends. The CDR3 is made up of 17 amino acids. The germline V gene has CDR1 SGHNT and CDR2 YYREEE (reference sequence). CDR3 nucleotide sequence: TGTGCCAGCAGCTTGGATTCTGTAGCGCCAAGGAGAGATACGCAGTATTTT. Encoded protein: CASSLDSVAPRRDTQYF. The whole variable domain, filled in from reference TRBV5-4 and TRBJ2-3, reads ETGVTQSPTHLIKTRGQQVTLRCSSQSGHNTVSWYQQALGQGPQFIFQYYREEENGRGNFPPRFSGLQFPNYSSELNVNALELDDSALYLCASSLDSVAPRRDTQYFGPGTRLTVL.

The chain has TRBV19 and TRBJ2-3; 8 bases are shared with TRBD2. Losses at the gene ends were 3 bases for V and 5 bases for J; bases not matched to a gene: 7. CDR3 length: 15 amino acids. The germline V gene has CDR1 LNHDA and CDR2 SQIVND (reference sequence). The CDR3 coding sequence is TGTGCCAGTAGTATGCTCACGGGAGGGATAGATACGCAGTATTTT. Translation gives CASSMLTGGIDTQYF.

The gene calls are TRBV30 and TRBJ2-1; D might be TRBD2 (5 bases). The V gene lost 2 bases and the J gene lost 5 bases, with 10 bases spanning the gap. The germline gives CDR1 GTSNPN, CDR2 SVGIG (reference sequence). The CDR3 spans 13 residues. The CDR3 is CAWSPSGNNEQFF. DNA for the CDR3: TGTGCCTGGAGTCCTTCGGGGAACAATGAGCAGTTCTTC.

This clone was counted only a few times. The V and J genes are TRBV10-2 and TRBJ1-1, with D unresolved. Germline CDR1 and CDR2: WSHSY and SAAADI. This CDR3 is 15 amino acids long. Deletions cut 2 bases from V and 1 base from J, with 11 bases between. Written as DNA, the CDR3 is TGCGCCAGCAGTGAGGCCGAGAGAGCGAACACTGAAGCTTTCTTT. Protein sequence: CASSEAERANTEAFF.

V gene TRBV18 combines with J gene TRBJ2-7, with 8 bases fitting TRBD2. Germline CDR1 reads KGHSH; CDR2 reads LQKENI. The CDR3 loop spans 14 amino acids. V dropped 5 bases and J dropped 3; count of bases not matched to a gene: 6. As DNA, the CDR3 is TGTGCCAGCTCAACCGCGGGGGGACACTACGAGCAGTACTTC. Its protein is CASSTAGGHYEQYF. Complete variable domain (other parts from reference TRBV18 and TRBJ2-7): NAGVMQNPRHLVRRRGQEARLRCSPMKGHSHVYWYRQLPEEGLKFMVYLQKENIIDESGMPKERFSAEFPKEGPSILRIQQVVRGDSAAYFCASSTAGGHYEQYFGPGTRLTVT.

This clone was counted a few times. The J gene is TRBJ1-3, the V gene TRBV2; D might be TRBD1 (6 bases). Deletions cut 2 bases from V and 2 bases from J, with 7 bases between. Germline V gives CDR1 SNHLY, CDR2 FYNNEI. CDR3 length equals 14 residues. The CDR3, as DNA: TGTGCCAGCAGTGAACGGACAGCTGGAAACACCATATATTTT. This encodes CASSERTAGNTIYF.

The chain joins TRBV5-1 to TRBJ2-2; D unresolved. CDR1 SGHRS and CDR2 YFSETQ come from the germline V gene. The length of the CDR3 is 14 residues. Trimming stripped 4 bases from V and 4 bases from J, with 11 bases between. The CDR3 here is CASSLAGPTGELFF. CDR3 in DNA: TGCGCCAGCAGCCTTGCCGGTCCCACCGGGGAGCTGTTTTTT. Variable domain in full (rest from reference TRBV5-1 and TRBJ2-2): KAGVTQTPRYLIKTRGQQVTLSCSPISGHRSVSWYQQTPGQGLQFLFEYFSETQRNKGNFPGRFSGRQFSNSRSEMNVSTLELGDSALYLCASSLAGPTGELFFGEGSRLTVL.

The chain has TRBV29-1 and TRBJ2-1; D not certain. CDR3 length: 15 residues. Looked up from germline, CDR1 is SQVTM and CDR2 is ANQGSEA. V was pared by 3 bases and J by 3 bases, with 15 bases between. The CDR3 spells CSVDSVGLYYNEQFF. The CDR3 bases are TGCAGCGTTGACTCCGTGGGCCTCTACTACAATGAGCAGTTCTTC.

This clone was picked up a small number of times. The rearrangement joins TRBV7-3 to TRBJ2-1; the match to TRBD2 covers 16 bases. CDR3 length equals 16 residues. V trimming: 0 bases; J trimming: 8 bases; junction bases outside the gene matches: 1. Germline loops: CDR1 SGHTA, CDR2 FQGTGA. This CDR3 is CASSLTGLAGGDEQFF. The CDR3 coding sequence is TGTGCCAGCAGCTTAACGGGACTAGCGGGAGGGGATGAGCAGTTCTTC.

This CDR3 is CAWSAGGEETQYF. The CDR3 bases are TGTGCCTGGAGTGCAGGGGGCGAAGAGACCCAGTACTTC. The chain is built from TRBV30 and TRBJ2-5; 8 bases fit TRBD1. The V gene end was trimmed by 1 base and the J gene end by 3 bases; junction bases not matched to a gene: 1. This CDR3 has 13 amino acids. Germline-derived CDR1 and CDR2 are GTSNPN and SVGIG (reference sequence).

V is TRBV2 and J is TRBJ2-7; tentative D call: TRBD1 (6 bases). The germline V and J ends were trimmed by 6 bases and 0 bases, with 12 bases remaining between them. Germline CDR1 is SNHLY and CDR2 is FYNNEI. The CDR3 totals 14 residues. CDR3: CASSGGTRSYEQYF. CDR3 bases: TGTGCCAGCAGCGGTGGGACACGCTCCTACGAGCAGTACTTC.

The rearrangement links TRBV10-1 to TRBJ2-7; tentative D call: TRBD1 (7 bases). The CDR3 loop spans 15 amino acids. In germline, CDR1 is WNHNN, CDR2 SYGVQD (reference sequence). The CDR3 bases are TGCGCAGCCCTTGGGGGGACAGACGTCCTATACGAGCAGTACTTC. Translation: CAALGGTDVLYEQYF.

The chain employs TRBV9 and TRBJ1-2; TRBD1 is a possible D gene (6 bases). Germline V gene data show CDR1 as SGDLS and CDR2 as YYNGEE. V was clipped by 3 bases and J by 4 bases, with 16 bases between them. The CDR3 is 15 amino acids. CDR3 nucleotides: TGTGCCAGCAGCGCCGGGACAACCCCTACCTATGGCTACACCTTC. Translating it yields CASSAGTTPTYGYTF.

Concerning this clone: Additional DNA sequences in this sample encode the identical CDR3. The chain uses TRBV4-2 and TRBJ1-2; D not certain. The CDR3 consists of 12 residues. The ends were cut back, 3 bases at V and 3 bases at J, with 5 bases in the middle. Germline CDR1 is LGHNA and CDR2 is YNFKEQ. The CDR3: CASSQRDYGYTF. In nucleotides, the CDR3 is TGTGCCAGCAGCCAGAGGGACTATGGCTACACCTTC.

This sequence joins TRBV29-1 and TRBJ2-3; weak D call: TRBD1 (5 bases). There are 14 residues in the CDR3. The germline gives CDR1 SQVTM, CDR2 ANQGSEA. V was pared by 4 bases and J by 1 base, with 12 bases between. The CDR3 DNA follows: TGCAGCGTTGCCTCAGGGCTACGCACAGATACGCAGTATTTT. Translating gives CSVASGLRTDTQYF.

The chain carries TRBV5-1 and TRBJ2-3; 10 bases map to TRBD2. The germline V gene encodes CDR1 SGHRS and CDR2 YFSETQ. V trimming: 1 base; J trimming: 4 bases; junction bases outside the gene matches: 9. CDR3 length: 17 residues. For the CDR3, the DNA is TGCGCCAGCAGCTTGATGCAGCGGGGGGGTGGGGCAGATACGCAGTATTTT. It encodes CASSLMQRGGGADTQYF.

The V gene is TRBV25-1, the J gene TRBJ2-3; a weak D match, TRBD2 (5 bases). The germline gives CDR1 MGHDK, CDR2 SYGVNS. The germline V and J ends were trimmed by 8 bases and 4 bases, with 16 bases remaining between them. There are 14 residues in the CDR3. DNA of the CDR3: TGTGCCAGCCCCGACGAGGGAGTATCAGATACGCAGTATTTT. It is translated as CASPDEGVSDTQYF.

The chain recombines TRBV5-4 with TRBJ2-3; 8 bases map to TRBD2. Losses at the gene ends were 1 base for V and 0 bases for J; bases not matched to a gene: 4. Germline assignment: CDR1 SGHNT and CDR2 YYREEE (reference sequence). The CDR3 has 16 amino acids. The chain's CDR3 is CASSLPWTSSTDTQYF. For the CDR3, the DNA is TGTGCCAGCAGCTTGCCCTGGACTAGCAGCACAGATACGCAGTATTTT.

There are a few counts of this clone. The gene calls are TRBV6-6 and TRBJ2-7; possibly TRBD1 for D (5 bases). The CDR3 is 12 amino acids. V was cut by 6 bases and J by 2 bases, with 8 bases left in between. The V gene's germline CDR1 is MNHNY and CDR2 SVGAGI (reference sequence). The CDR3 DNA sequence: TGTGCCAGCAGCCAGGGCGCCTACGAGCAGTACTTC. The encoded protein is CASSQGAYEQYF.

This rearrangement joins TRBV9 to TRBJ2-2; the D is unclear. Trimming took off 1 base at V and 8 bases at J, with 9 bases between the two ends. In germline, CDR1 is SGDLS, CDR2 YYNGEE. The CDR3 length is 13 residues. The CDR3 reads CASSVNAVGELFF. The CDR3 DNA is TGTGCCAGCAGCGTAAATGCGGTAGGGGAGCTGTTTTTT. Filled out from reference TRBV9 and TRBJ2-2, the complete variable domain reads DSGVTQTPKHLITATGQRVTLRCSPRSGDLSVYWYQQSLDQGLQFLIQYYNGEERAKGNILERFSAQQFPDLHSELNLSSLELGDSALYFCASSVNAVGELFFGEGSRLTVL.

This clone has a handful of counts. This chain joins TRBV18 and TRBJ2-7; D is uncertain. The CDR3 consists of 15 residues. Germline values: CDR1 KGHSH, CDR2 LQKENI. V shed 3 bases and J shed 2 bases, with 14 bases lying between them. CDR3 in amino acids: CASSPRSSVTYEQYF. CDR3 bases: TGTGCCAGCTCACCGCGGTCATCGGTTACCTACGAGCAGTACTTC.